A few counts support the clone carrying this TCR beta chain. The antigen is undetermined. These data come from a study of neurological immune-mediated disorders. Findings and limits, study-wide: Across subjects, expanded clones had no CDR3 amino acid sequences in common, pointing to private repertoires in all groups.

Germline CDR1 reads SEHNR; CDR2 reads FQNEAQ (reference sequence). Trimming took 5 bases from V and 4 from J; bases not matched to a gene: 16. This CDR3 has 19 amino acids. TCRdb recomputed calls from the 5' RACE reads with MiXCR, one row per CDR3 protein. The sample has approximately 87,000 distinct CDR3 sequences, 13% to 15% seen once; the top ten hold more than 6%. A total of 2 million PBMCs stored at -80 degrees C provided the unsorted libraries. Sequencing used PBMCs. The sequence was collected from a woman aged 45-59 years in good health. The V gene is TRBV7-9, the J gene TRBJ2-3; TRBD2 matches at 12 bases. Written as DNA, the CDR3 is TGTGCCAGCAGCCATTCGATGGGGCTAGCGGGGGGGCCGGCAGATACGCAGTATTTT. Translating gives CASSHSMGLAGGPADTQYF.